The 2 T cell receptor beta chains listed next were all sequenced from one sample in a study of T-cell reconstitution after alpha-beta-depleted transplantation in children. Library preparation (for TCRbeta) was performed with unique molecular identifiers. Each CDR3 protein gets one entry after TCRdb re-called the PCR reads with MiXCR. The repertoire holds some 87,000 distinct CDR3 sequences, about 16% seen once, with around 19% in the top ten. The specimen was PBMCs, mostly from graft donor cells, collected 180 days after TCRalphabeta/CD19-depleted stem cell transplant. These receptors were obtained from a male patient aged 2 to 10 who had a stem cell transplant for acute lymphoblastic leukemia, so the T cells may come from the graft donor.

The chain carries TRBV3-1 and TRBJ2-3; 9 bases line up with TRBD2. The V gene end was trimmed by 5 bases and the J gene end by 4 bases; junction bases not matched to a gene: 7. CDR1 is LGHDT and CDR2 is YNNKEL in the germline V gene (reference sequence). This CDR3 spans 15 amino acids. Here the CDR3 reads CASSGTSYSSDTQYF. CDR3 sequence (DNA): TGTGCCAGCAGCGGGACTAGCTATTCCTCAGATACGCAGTATTTT.

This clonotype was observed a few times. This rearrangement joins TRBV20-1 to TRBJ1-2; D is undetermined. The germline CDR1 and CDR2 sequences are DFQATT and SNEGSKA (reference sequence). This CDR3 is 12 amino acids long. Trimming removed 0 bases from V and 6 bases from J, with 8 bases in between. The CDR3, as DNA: TGCAGTGCTAGAGATGACTTAGATGGCTACACCTTC. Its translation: CSARDDLDGYTF.